This TCR beta chain was retrieved from a study of control samples from healthy donors and cancer patients. Sequencing used immunoSEQ multiplex PCR; TCRdb keeps in-frame clones, though not all of them. The sample has around 130,000 clones; 89% are singletons. CDR1 is LNHDA, CDR2 SQIVND, per germline (reference sequence). J was trimmed by 5 bases and V by 10 bases; bases with no gene match: 16. The CDR3 runs 16 residues. The chain couples TRBV19 to TRBJ2-2, with 7 nucleotides matching TRBD1. Input material: blood. The origin of this receptor is a man aged 50 or older in good health. This CDR3 is CATRSRGFAVTGELFF. In DNA, the CDR3 is TGTGCCACCAGATCCAGGGGGTTTGCGGTTACCGGGGAGCTGTTTTTT.